The 2 T cell receptor beta chains presented below share a single source sample, sequenced in a study of persistence of HIV-infected CD4 T cells. Antigens for these TCRs are unknown. Overlapping HIV-1 Gag 15-mer peptides at around 0.91 ug per peptide per mL were used. CD40L/CD69 double-negative CD45RO-high memory CD4+ T cells were collected. This was the immunoSEQ version 4 assay in survey mode. The data were produced by immunoSEQ multiplex PCR, yet TCRdb's version contains in-frame clones alone and is incomplete. The table records approximately 40,000 clones, about four fifths of them present only once. The source was CD4+ T cells sorted from PBMCs after approximately 19-hour stimulation, collected from a patient who received antiretroviral therapy. The receptors stem from an adult man with HIV who was CMV-seropositive.

The V call is TRBV7-9, the J call TRBJ1-6, with a tentative D call TRBD1 (6 bases). The CDR3 runs 14 residues. The V gene's germline CDR1 is SEHNR and CDR2 FQNEAQ (reference sequence). Trimming pared 2 bases from V and 7 bases from J, leaving 9 bases between. The chain's CDR3 is CASSLLQGNSPLHF. For the CDR3, the DNA is TGTGCCAGCAGCTTACTACAGGGAAATTCACCCCTCCACTTT.

The V and J genes are TRBV15 and TRBJ2-2; tentative D call: TRBD2 (6 bases). This CDR3 spans 13 amino acids. Trimming stripped 5 bases from V and 3 bases from J, with 7 bases between. Per the germline V gene, CDR1 is LNHNV and CDR2 is YYDKDF (reference sequence). CDR3 amino acids: CATSREYTGELFF. The DNA of the CDR3 is TGTGCCACCAGCCGGGAGTACACCGGGGAGCTGTTTTTT.